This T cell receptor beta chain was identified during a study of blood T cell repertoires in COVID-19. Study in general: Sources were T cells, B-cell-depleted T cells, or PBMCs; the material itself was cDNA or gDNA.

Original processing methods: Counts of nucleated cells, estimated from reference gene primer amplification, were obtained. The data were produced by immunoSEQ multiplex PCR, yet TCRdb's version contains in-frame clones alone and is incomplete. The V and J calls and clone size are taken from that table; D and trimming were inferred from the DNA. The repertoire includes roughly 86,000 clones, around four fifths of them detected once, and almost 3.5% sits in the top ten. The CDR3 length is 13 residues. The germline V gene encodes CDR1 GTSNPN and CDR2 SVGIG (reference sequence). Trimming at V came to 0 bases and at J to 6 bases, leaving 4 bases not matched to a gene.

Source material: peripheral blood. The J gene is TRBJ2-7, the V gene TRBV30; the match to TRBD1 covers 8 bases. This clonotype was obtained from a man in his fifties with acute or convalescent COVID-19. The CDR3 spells CAWSVNDRGEQYF. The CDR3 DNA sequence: TGTGCCTGGAGTGTAAACGACAGGGGCGAGCAGTACTTC. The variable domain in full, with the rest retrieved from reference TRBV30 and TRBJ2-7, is SQTIHQWPATLVQPVGSPLSLECTVEGTSNPNLYWYRQAAGRGLQLLFYSVGIGQISSEVPQNLSASRPQDRQFILSSKKLLLSDSGFYLCAWSVNDRGEQYFGPGTRLTVT.